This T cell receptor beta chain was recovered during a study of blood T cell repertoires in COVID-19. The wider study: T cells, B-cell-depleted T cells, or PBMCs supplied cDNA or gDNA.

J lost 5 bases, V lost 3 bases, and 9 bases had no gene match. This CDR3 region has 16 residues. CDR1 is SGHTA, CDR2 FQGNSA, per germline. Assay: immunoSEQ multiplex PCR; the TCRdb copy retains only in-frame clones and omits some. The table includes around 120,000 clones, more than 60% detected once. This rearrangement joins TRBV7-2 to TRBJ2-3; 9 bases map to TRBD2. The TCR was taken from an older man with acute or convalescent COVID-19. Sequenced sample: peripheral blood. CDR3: CASSLGGGGAQDTQYF. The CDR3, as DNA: TGTGCCAGCAGCTTGGGTGGCGGGGGGGCCCAAGATACGCAGTATTTT.